The clone carrying this T cell receptor (beta chain) is labeled medium-sized based on frequency. Its antigen is not known. Germline lookup yields CDR1 MNHEY and CDR2 SMNVEV (reference sequence). This CDR3 spans 19 amino acids. This entry is derived from a study of T cell clusters in autoimmune cytopenias. Findings of the study overall: TRB repertoire shifts in secondary cytopenia and chronic lymphocytic leukemia mostly reflected lymphoma, not autoimmunity.

TRB was amplified by touch-down multiplex PCR, primer pools A and B combined. One entry per CDR3 protein, without DNA, is what TCRdb gives after re-calling the multiplex PCR reads. This listing includes about 5,000 distinct CDR3 sequences. Each sample's input was 250 ng genomic DNA, roughly 40,000 genome equivalents. This sample was shared with a second study, whose subject was T cell repertoires in aging, cancer and after chemotherapy. From that report: Age-matched healthy donors had significantly more diverse, less clonal blood TCR repertoires than untreated cancer patients. Rebound thymic output was suggested by rising median generation probability during chemotherapy in each cancer cohort.

The source material was peripheral blood. This chain connects TRBV27 to TRBJ2-3; TCRdb picks TRBD2, but there is no DNA to check that call. The clonotype originates from a human donor in good health. This chain's CDR3 is CASTPPGLAGSSLTDTQYF.